A single sample is the source of the 12 T cell receptor beta chains below, sequenced in a study of response to subunit inactivated influenza vaccine. TCRdb fed the RT-PCR reads into MiXCR, producing one record per CDR3 protein. The sample carries about 310,000 distinct CDR3 sequences, about 20% recorded once. Sample: PBMCs from blood, taken about 19 months after vaccination. The receptors were gathered from a man between 50 and 75 years old who received an inactivated influenza vaccine.

This clonotype has more than one count but fewer than ten. The chain is built from TRBV12-3 or TRBV12-4 and TRBJ1-5; D not resolved. The CDR3 is 15 amino acids. The germline V and J ends were trimmed by 1 base and 0 bases, with 7 bases remaining between them. The CDR3 protein is CASSLVGYSNQPQHF. CDR3 DNA: TGTGCCAGCAGTTTAGTTGGATATAGCAATCAGCCCCAGCATTTT.

This clonotype came up a few times. The V gene is TRBV20-1, the J gene TRBJ1-6, with D perhaps matching TRBD1 (5 bases). The germline V and J ends were trimmed by 7 bases and 7 bases, with 11 bases remaining between them. Germline V lookup: CDR1 DFQATT, CDR2 SNEGSKA (reference sequence). This CDR3 comprises 12 residues. The CDR3 loop is CSVGGDNSPLHF. CDR3 sequence (DNA): TGCAGTGTGGGAGGGGACAATTCACCCCTCCACTTT.

This clonotype has just a few counts. The rearrangement uses TRBV20-1 and TRBJ1-5, with a tentative D call TRBD1 (6 bases). Germline assignment: CDR1 DFQATT and CDR2 SNEGSKA (reference sequence). Deletions cut 0 bases from V and 0 bases from J, with 21 bases between. The CDR3 is 19 amino acids. The CDR3 protein is CSARDPRTVGIISNQPQHF. The CDR3 region has the DNA TGCAGTGCTAGAGACCCTCGGACAGTAGGAATAATTAGCAATCAGCCCCAGCATTTT.

V gene TRBV29-1 combines with J gene TRBJ2-1, with D perhaps matching TRBD1 (6 bases). Germline lookup yields CDR1 SQVTM and CDR2 ANQGSEA. The CDR3 extends over 15 amino acids. The V end was cut by 1 base, the J end by 0 bases, with 10 bases between. The CDR3 here is CSVEGTGNSYNEQFF. CDR3 DNA sequence: TGCAGCGTTGAAGGAACAGGGAACTCCTACAATGAGCAGTTCTTC.

In this sample, this clonotype turned up a few times. The chain uses TRBV5-4 and TRBJ1-1; D gene uncertain. V lost 0 bases to trimming and J lost 0 bases, with 9 bases between them. This CDR3 contains 15 residues. The germline gives CDR1 SGHNT, CDR2 YYREEE (reference sequence). The CDR3 DNA reads TGTGCCAGCAGCTTGGACGAGAAGATGAACACTGAAGCTTTCTTT. Amino acid sequence: CASSLDEKMNTEAFF.

The chain recombines TRBV4-3 with TRBJ2-1; no definite D call. Trimming shortened V by 0 bases and J by 4 bases, and 7 bases separated the two germline ends. The CDR3 loop spans 14 amino acids. Germline CDR1 LGHNA, CDR2 YSLEER. As DNA, the CDR3 is TGCGCCAGCAGCCAAGAGGTGTGGTACAATGAGCAGTTCTTC. This sequence encodes CASSQEVWYNEQFF.

There are a few counts of this clonotype. V is TRBV20-1 and J is TRBJ2-1, with a tentative D call TRBD2 (6 bases). The length of the CDR3 is 16 residues. CDR1 is DFQATT and CDR2 is SNEGSKA in the germline V gene (reference sequence). V was shortened by 6 bases and J by 0 bases, with 18 bases between the two germline ends. The CDR3 coding sequence is TGCAGTGCCAAAGCGCGGGGCAGTAGCTCCTACAATGAGCAGTTCTTC. Translating gives CSAKARGSSSYNEQFF.

The chain carries TRBV30 and TRBJ2-2, with a weak D call TRBD1 (6 bases). V was cut by 7 bases and J by 5 bases, with 14 bases left in between. This CDR3 spans 13 amino acids. The V gene's germline CDR1 is GTSNPN and CDR2 SVGIG (reference sequence). This CDR3 is CASDRLRTGELFF. Here the CDR3 DNA reads TGTGCCTCGGACAGACTTCGGACCGGGGAGCTGTTTTTT.

This chain links TRBV7-2 with TRBJ1-2, with 7 bases matching TRBD1. This CDR3 is 14 amino acids long. Germline V gives CDR1 SGHTA, CDR2 FQGNSA. Trimming took 5 bases from V and 3 from J; bases not matched to a gene: 6. CDR3 amino acids: CASSPQGFHYGYTF. The CDR3, as DNA: TGTGCCAGCAGCCCACAGGGGTTCCACTATGGCTACACCTTC. Variable domain in full (rest from reference TRBV7-2 and TRBJ1-2): GAGVSQSPSNKVTEKGKDVELRCDPISGHTALYWYRQSLGQGLEFLIYFQGNSAPDKSGLPSDRFSAERTGGSVSTLTIQRTQQEDSAVYLCASSPQGFHYGYTFGSGTRLTVV.

V is TRBV5-1 and J is TRBJ2-2, with a weak D call TRBD1 (5 bases). The CDR3 loop spans 15 amino acids. Germline V lookup: CDR1 SGHRS, CDR2 YFSETQ. Between the trimmed V and J ends, which lost 7 bases and 5 bases, there was a span of 18 bases. CDR3 bases: TGCGCCAGCGCTCTGATAGGCAGGGTAACCGGGGAGCTGTTTTTT. Its translation: CASALIGRVTGELFF.

This clonotype appeared a few times. This chain joins TRBV20-1 and TRBJ2-5, with D hard to call. Trimming stripped 4 bases from V and 1 base from J, with 13 bases between. The CDR3 sequence is 14 residues long. From germline, CDR1 is DFQATT and CDR2 SNEGSKA (reference sequence). CDR3 bases: TGCAGTGCTAAGGGATACGGTCTCCAAGAGACCCAGTACTTC. This gives the protein CSAKGYGLQETQYF.

About this clonotype itself: The junction does not match germline at one end; this may be a read error. The chain joins TRBV9 to TRBJ2-1, with 9 bases fitting TRBD2. CDR1 is SGDLS and CDR2 is YYNGEE in the germline V gene. CDR3 length: 15 residues. The CDR3, as DNA: TGTGCCAGTAGCGACAGTAGCGGGGGTCGAAATGAGCAGTTCTTC. Residues: CASSDSSGGRNEQFF.